The T cell receptor beta chain under discussion was sequenced for a study of breast tumors, draining lymph nodes, adjacent tissues. Findings and caveats of the study: Tumor repertoires ranked between lymph nodes and nontumor tissue in diversity, with V and J gene preferences.

TCRdb re-called the multiplex PCR reads with MiXCR, one entry per CDR3 protein. The sample gives 25,000 to 40,000 distinct CDR3 sequences, 60% to 70% of which show up once; about 20% is in the top ten. V lost 4 bases and J lost 8, with 9 bases in between. The germline CDR1 and CDR2 sequences are SGHTA and FQGNSA. This CDR3 contains 11 residues. Regarding this clonotype: Its antigen is not known.

The sequence was obtained from a female donor with breast cancer. Some clones in this sample may be carry-over from other donors' samples. V gene TRBV7-2 combines with J gene TRBJ2-7; D may match TRBD1 or TRBD2 (5 bases each). Sequenced sample: breast tumor tissue. The CDR3, as DNA: TGTGCCAGCAGCTCCTCGGGACAGCAGTACTTC. This codes for CASSSSGQQYF.